The entry below gives a single TCR beta chain sequence along with its context. This CDR3 comprises 17 residues. V lost 0 bases and J 0 bases, leaving 13 bases between the germline ends. Germline assignment: CDR1 MGHRA and CDR2 YSYEKL. Only in-frame clones appear in the TCRdb table, and some are missing; sequencing was by immunoSEQ multiplex PCR. This table holds 2 million to 2.5 million clones, 80% to 95% found once. These data come from a study of shared clonotypes between healthy human individuals. The sequenced sample consisted of naive CD4+ T cells from PBMCs. The sample's subset: CD45RA+ positively selected. The sequence was collected from a man aged 18 to 29 in good health. Some clones in this sample may be carry-over from other donors' samples. The V call is TRBV4-1, the J call TRBJ2-3; D is unresolved. This CDR3 reads CASSQDGRMSSTDTQYF. The CDR3 nucleotides are TGCGCCAGCAGCCAAGATGGTCGGATGTCTAGCACAGATACGCAGTATTTT.